The 15 T cell receptor beta chains below all came from one sample that was sequenced in a study of technical replicates of blood from a handful of donors. Clones were sequenced by immunoSEQ multiplex PCR, and TCRdb holds only the in-frame ones, with some missing. The sample shows roughly 80,000 clones, about 88% of them seen only once. The sample consisted of T cells isolated from PBMCs. The receptors originated from a human donor in good health.

The V and J genes are TRBV30 and TRBJ2-7; TRBD1 matches 11 bases. This CDR3 comprises 13 residues. Germline lookup yields CDR1 GTSNPN and CDR2 SVGIG (reference sequence). V lost 5 bases, J lost 2 bases, and 2 bases stayed unmatched. CDR3 nucleotides: TGTGCCTGGGGACAGGGGGCCACCTACGAGCAGTACTTC. The encoded protein is CAWGQGATYEQYF.

The chain is built from TRBV28 and TRBJ2-7; D might be TRBD1 (6 bases). Germline V gene data show CDR1 as MDHEN and CDR2 as SYDVKM. The CDR3 totals 14 residues. The V gene lost 3 bases and the J gene lost 1 base, with 10 bases spanning the gap. The CDR3 bases are TGTGCCAGCAGTTTGAGGGGACATTCCTACGAGCAGTACTTC. Protein product: CASSLRGHSYEQYF.

The chain combines TRBV10-1 with TRBJ2-5, with 10 bases identical to TRBD1. With V trimmed by 5 bases and J by 2 bases, 2 bases remained unmatched. CDR1 is WNHNN and CDR2 is SYGVQD in the germline V gene (reference sequence). This CDR3 spans 14 amino acids. CDR3 amino acids: CASSKDRGQETQYF. The CDR3 DNA sequence: TGCGCCAGCAGTAAGGACAGGGGGCAAGAGACCCAGTACTTC.

The V and J genes are TRBV5-6 and TRBJ2-7; 12 nucleotides line up with TRBD2. CDR1 and CDR2 (germline): SGHDT, YYEEEE. The V and J ends lost 4 bases and 0 bases, in that order; junction bases with no gene match: 2. This CDR3 region has 15 residues. CDR3 sequence reads: CASSEGLAGSYEQYF. The CDR3 DNA sequence: TGTGCCAGCAGCGAGGGACTAGCGGGCTCCTACGAGCAGTACTTC.

CDR3 amino acids: CASTAYNLAYEQYF. The CDR3 nucleotides are TGTGCCAGCACCGCTTACAACCTGGCCTACGAGCAGTACTTC. This chain joins TRBV7-9 and TRBJ2-7; D is unresolved. Deletions cut 7 bases from V and 2 bases from J, with 15 bases between. The CDR3 contains 14 residues. CDR1 is SEHNR, CDR2 FQNEAQ, per germline (reference sequence).

This chain connects TRBV9 to TRBJ2-3; TRBD2 aligns across 9 bases. This CDR3 spans 18 amino acids. V lost 4 bases and J lost 4; bases outside the gene matches: 16. Germline V gene lookup returns CDR1 SGDLS and CDR2 YYNGEE. In nucleotides, the CDR3 is TGTGCCAGCAGCCCAGAGGGCTTCGGAGCGGGAGGATCAGATACGCAGTATTTT. It translates to CASSPEGFGAGGSDTQYF.

The gene calls are TRBV15 and TRBJ2-1; 10 bases agree with TRBD2. The CDR3 has 16 amino acids. Looked up from germline, CDR1 is LNHNV and CDR2 is YYDKDF (reference sequence). With 0 bases clipped from V and 4 bases from J, the junction kept 3 bases outside the gene matches. This CDR3 reads CATSRDWTSGYNEQFF. DNA for the CDR3: TGTGCCACCAGCAGAGATTGGACTAGCGGATACAATGAGCAGTTCTTC.

The V call is TRBV5-6, the J call TRBJ2-7, with 8 bases lining up with TRBD2. V shed 4 bases and J 2 bases; nucleotides not matched to a gene: 8. CDR1 SGHDT and CDR2 YYEEEE come from the germline V gene. The CDR3 is 15 amino acids. The CDR3 spells CASSLLSGETYEQYF. Written as DNA, the CDR3 is TGTGCCAGCAGCCTACTTAGCGGGGAAACCTACGAGCAGTACTTC.

V is TRBV19 and J is TRBJ1-3, with TRBD1 identical over 7 bases. There are 15 residues in the CDR3. Trimming at V came to 9 bases and at J to 0 bases, leaving 8 bases not matched to a gene. Germline CDR1 LNHDA, CDR2 SQIVND (reference sequence). The CDR3 loop reads CASLRQGLSGNTIYF. The CDR3 DNA follows: TGTGCCAGCCTCCGACAGGGACTCTCTGGAAACACCATATATTTT. Using reference TRBV19 and TRBJ1-3 for the parts outside the CDR3, the full variable domain is DGGITQSPKYLFRKEGQNVTLSCEQNLNHDAMYWYRQDPGQGLRLIYYSQIVNDFQKGDIAEGYSVSREKKESFPLTVTSAQKNPTAFYLCASLRQGLSGNTIYFGEGSWLTVV.

This clone appeared a few times. The chain has TRBV6-5 and TRBJ1-1; 7 bases match TRBD1. The length of the CDR3 is 13 residues. The V segment lost 2 bases and the J segment 5 bases; nucleotides outside the gene matches: 2. CDR1 and CDR2 (germline): MNHEY, SVGAGI. The CDR3 loop reads CASSYAQGTEAFF. CDR3 nucleotide sequence: TGTGCCAGCAGTTACGCACAGGGGACTGAAGCTTTCTTT.

The J gene is TRBJ2-5, the V gene TRBV29-1, with TRBD1 matching over 9 bases. The CDR3 is 13 residues long. With 5 bases clipped from V and 11 bases from J, the junction kept 12 bases outside the gene matches. CDR1 SQVTM and CDR2 ANQGSEA come from the germline V gene. CDR3 nucleotide sequence: TGCAGCGTTCCCCCCGGGACAGGGTGGGGGCAGTACTTC. Encoded protein: CSVPPGTGWGQYF.

This clone was recorded only once. This chain connects TRBV7-8 to TRBJ1-4, with a weak D call TRBD1 (5 bases). The CDR3 covers 14 residues. Germline V gene sequence: CDR1 SGHVS, CDR2 FQNEAQ. Trimming pared 5 bases from V and 8 bases from J, leaving 15 bases between. CDR3 loop: CASSIQAGGEKLFF. CDR3 coding DNA: TGTGCCAGCAGCATCCAGGCTGGGGGGGAAAAACTGTTTTTT. The full variable domain, completed using reference TRBV7-8 and TRBJ1-4, is GAGVSQSPRYKVAKRGQDVALRCDPISGHVSLFWYQQALGQGPEFLTYFQNEAQLDKSGLPSDRFFAERPEGSVSTLKIQRTQQEDSAVYLCASSIQAGGEKLFFGSGTQLSVL.

V gene TRBV28 combines with J gene TRBJ2-1; a weak D match, TRBD2 (5 bases). Trimming cost V 5 bases and J 7 bases, with 12 bases left between them. Germline V gene sequence: CDR1 MDHEN, CDR2 SYDVKM. The CDR3 totals 13 residues. DNA for the CDR3: TGTGCCAGCAGTCTAACTAGACTTAATGAGCAGTTCTTC. It yields the protein CASSLTRLNEQFF.

This clone was seen just once. The chain is built from TRBV9 and TRBJ2-5, with 8 bases aligning to TRBD2. This CDR3 region has 14 residues. Germline CDR1 reads SGDLS; CDR2 reads YYNGEE. Trimming took 4 bases from V and 6 from J; bases not matched to a gene: 8. The CDR3 is CASSPRLAMKTQYF. CDR3 coding DNA: TGTGCCAGCAGCCCTCGACTAGCGATGAAGACCCAGTACTTC.

This clone was recorded only once. This rearrangement joins TRBV9 to TRBJ2-5, with 9 bases fitting TRBD2. CDR3 length equals 15 residues. V trimming: 4 bases; J trimming: 1 base; junction bases outside the gene matches: 5. CDR1 is SGDLS and CDR2 is YYNGEE in the germline V gene. CDR3 sequence reads: CASSPGTSLQETQYF. CDR3 nucleotides: TGTGCCAGCAGCCCCGGGACTAGCCTCCAAGAGACCCAGTACTTC.